Given below is one T cell receptor (beta chain) in context. Its target is unknown. This specimen belongs to a study of cytomegalovirus exposure and HLA in healthy donors. The study's findings and limits: Later analysis indicated greater clonal expansion among HLA-associated TCR beta chains than among equally common other chains.

PCR used 60 Vbeta primers and 13 Jbeta primers. Generated by immunoSEQ multiplex PCR, the TCRdb table keeps only in-frame clones and is missing some. This sample carries 150,000 to 200,000 clones, about 85% of them seen once, and the ten largest clones take 1.6%. The CDR3 is 16 amino acids. With 2 bases clipped from V and 8 bases from J, the junction kept 8 bases outside the gene matches. The V gene's germline CDR1 is MDHEN and CDR2 SYDVKM. This TCR came from a woman in her forties or fifties in good health and CMV-seronegative. V and J are TRBV28 and TRBJ2-2, with TRBD2 matching over 10 bases. The sample was PBMCs. The CDR3, as DNA: TGTGCCAGCAGTTTACTGACTAGCGGGCTAAGGGGGGAGCTGTTTTTT. This codes for CASSLLTSGLRGELFF.